The rows below give T cell receptor beta chains drawn from one sample of a study of T cell responses to AZD1222 COVID-19 vaccine. Profiling relied on immunoSEQ multiplex PCR, and the TCRdb table lists in-frame clones only, not all of them. The repertoire holds about 83,000 clones, roughly 83% seen once, with 8% to 10% in the top ten. This specimen was peripheral blood, taken on day 0 of AZD1222 vaccination. All receptors derive from an adult in good health. Each CDR3 is given with its conserved first and last residue. Each record gives: clone size, J gene, V gene, D gene, CDR3 DNA, CDR3 protein. The D gene is left open where the match is weak. Some rows mark clone size as missing; the rest say once, few, many or name a class of expanded clone.

-,TRBJ1-3,TRBV12-3/TRBV12-4,-,TGTGCCAGCAGTTTTTTGGGGAGTGACACCATATATTTT,CASSFLGSDTIYF
once,TRBJ2-2,TRBV25-1,-,TGTGCCAGCATAGGGAGGACGAACACCGGGGAGCTGTTTTTT,CASIGRTNTGELFF
-,TRBJ2-7,TRBV6-5,-,TGTGCCAGCAGACTCTCGGAAGGGGCGAACGAGCAGTACTTC,CASRLSEGANEQYF
-,TRBJ1-4,TRBV6-5,TRBD1,TGTGCCAGCAGTTCCTCCGGGACAGGGTATCAAAAACTGTTTTTT,CASSSSGTGYQKLFF
-,TRBJ2-5,TRBV5-1,-,TGCGCCAGCAGCTTACCCCCCGGGACACGGGAAGAGACCCAGTACTTC,CASSLPPGTREETQYF
-,TRBJ2-1,TRBV9,-,TGTGCCAGCAGCGTAGGGGTTCTCCTAGGCAATGAGCAGTTCTTC,CASSVGVLLGNEQFF
-,TRBJ2-2,TRBV4-1,-,TGCGCCAGCAGCCAAGACGCGGGATCCAGCGGGGAGCTGTTTTTT,CASSQDAGSSGELFF
-,TRBJ1-1,TRBV6-5,TRBD1,TGTGCCAGCACCAACGACAGGGTCAGGGCTGAAGCTTTCTTT,CASTNDRVRAEAFF
-,TRBJ2-7,TRBV28,-,TGTGCCAGCAGTCCCACCAGGGAAGCTGGAGAGCAGTACTTC,CASSPTREAGEQYF
-,TRBJ2-5,TRBV18,-,TGTGCCAGCTCACCACGGGATGGCTCGGAGACCCAGTACTTC,CASSPRDGSETQYF
-,TRBJ2-1,TRBV27,-,TGTGCCAGCACCGAGGCCCCCTACAATGAGCAGTTCTTC,CASTEAPYNEQFF
once,TRBJ2-7,TRBV27,TRBD1,TGTGCCAGCTACCCCCTAGGGGGCGCATCCTACGAGCAGTACTTC,CASYPLGGASYEQYF
-,TRBJ2-1,TRBV19,TRBD2,TGTGCCAGTAGTCTAGGACTAGCGGGGGATCCTCGGTTCTTC,CASSLGLAGDPRFF
-,TRBJ2-3,TRBV6-2/TRBV6-3,TRBD2,TGTGCCAGCACCCCAGCTACTAGCGGGGATACGCAGTATTTT,CASTPATSGDTQYF
-,TRBJ2-3,TRBV28,TRBD2,TGTGCCAGCAGTTTAACCCAGACCCTAGCGGCTAGCACAGATACGCAGTATTTT,CASSLTQTLAASTDTQYF
-,TRBJ2-2,TRBV29-1,-,TGCAGCGTTAGGCATGATCCCACCGGGGAGCTGTTTTTT,CSVRHDPTGELFF
-,TRBJ2-7,TRBV9,-,TGTGCCAGCAGCGTCGGGGTGAACTACGAGCAGTACTTC,CASSVGVNYEQYF
-,TRBJ2-2,TRBV11-1,-,TGTGCCAGCAGCCGTCCCGGGGGTCCCGGGGAGCTGTTTTTT,CASSRPGGPGELFF
-,TRBJ2-7,TRBV10-3,-,TGTGCCATCAGTGAGTCGGGGGGGCACGCCTACGAGCAGTACTTC,CAISESGGHAYEQYF
-,TRBJ1-4,TRBV28,TRBD1,TGTGCCAGCAGCCGGGGACAGGAGGCGGAAAAACTGTTTTTT,CASSRGQEAEKLFF
-,TRBJ2-1,TRBV2,-,TGTGCCAGCAGCGATCTAGCGACCAACTACAATGAGCAGTTCTTC,CASSDLATNYNEQFF
-,TRBJ2-7,TRBV21-1,-,TGTGCCAGCAGCAAAGGGGCCCGGGACAGGGAGTTCTACGAGCAGTACTTC,CASSKGARDREFYEQYF
-,TRBJ1-3,TRBV5-3,-,TGTGCCAGAAGCGCGGTGCGGCAAAACTCTGGAAACACCATATATTTT,CARSAVRQNSGNTIYF
-,TRBJ2-3,TRBV15,-,TGTGCCGTCCGGGCCCCTGGGGATACGCAGTATTTT,CAVRAPGDTQYF
-,TRBJ2-2,TRBV7-9,-,TGTGCCAGCAGCTCAAGAATCGCAGACGGGTTAGGCGGGGAGCTGTTTTTT,CASSSRIADGLGGELFF
-,TRBJ1-2,TRBV6-2/TRBV6-3,TRBD1,TGTGCCAGCAGTTACCCCTGGGACAGGGGGAACTATGGCTACACCTTC,CASSYPWDRGNYGYTF
few,TRBJ2-3,TRBV25-1,TRBD1,TGTGCCAGCACGGGGACAGGGGGCCCAGATACGCAGTATTTT,CASTGTGGPDTQYF
-,TRBJ2-1,TRBV5-6,-,TGTGCCAGCAGCTCCGGACCGAGCTCCTACAATGAGCAGTTCTTC,CASSSGPSSYNEQFF
-,TRBJ2-2,TRBV6-6,-,TGTGCCAGCAGTATTGAGGGGGAGCGAACCGGGGAGCTGTTTTTT,CASSIEGERTGELFF
-,TRBJ1-5,TRBV13,TRBD1,TGTGCCAGCAGCCGGGGACAGAATAATCAGCCCCAGCATTTT,CASSRGQNNQPQHF
-,TRBJ2-2,TRBV7-2,-,TGTGCCAGCAGCTTATTTCGACGGGGACACCCCACCGGGGAGCTGTTTTTT,CASSLFRRGHPTGELFF
-,TRBJ2-1,TRBV6-2/TRBV6-3,-,TGTGCCAGCAGTTACTCGGGCGAGCCCTACAATGAGCAGTTCTTC,CASSYSGEPYNEQFF
-,TRBJ1-4,TRBV2,-,TGTGCCAGCAGTTGGGATCCGGGACAACTAACAACTAATGAAAAACTGTTTTTT,CASSWDPGQLTTNEKLFF